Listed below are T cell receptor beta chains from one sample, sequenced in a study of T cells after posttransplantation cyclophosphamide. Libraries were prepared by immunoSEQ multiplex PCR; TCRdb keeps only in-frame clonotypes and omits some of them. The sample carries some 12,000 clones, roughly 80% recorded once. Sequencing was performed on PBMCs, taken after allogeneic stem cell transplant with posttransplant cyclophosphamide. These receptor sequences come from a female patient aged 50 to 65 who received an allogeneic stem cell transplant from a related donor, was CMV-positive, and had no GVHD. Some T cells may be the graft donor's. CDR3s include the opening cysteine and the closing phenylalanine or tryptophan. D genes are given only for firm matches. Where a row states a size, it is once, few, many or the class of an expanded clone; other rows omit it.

TGCAGCGTTGGACAGGGGGCAAACTACGAGCAGTACTTC | CSVGQGANYEQYF | TRBV29-1 | few | TRBJ2-7 | TRBD1
TGTGCTAGTGGTTTGGGCCCGGGACAGGGGAACTCACCCCTCCACTTT | CASGLGPGQGNSPLHF | TRBV12-5 | . | TRBJ1-6 | TRBD1
TGTGCCAGCACCGGGACTAGCCTCTACGAGCAGTACTTC | CASTGTSLYEQYF | TRBV2 | few | TRBJ2-7 | TRBD2
TGTGCCAGCAGCCCCGGGACAGGGGACGCTGAAGCTTTCTTT | CASSPGTGDAEAFF | TRBV7-8 | . | TRBJ1-1 | TRBD1
TGTGCCAGCGCGGGACAGTATAGCAATCAGCCCCAGCATTTT | CASAGQYSNQPQHF | TRBV2 | few | TRBJ1-5 | TRBD1
TGTGCCAGCAGTGACTACGGCGGGGGAACAGATACGCAGTATTTT | CASSDYGGGTDTQYF | TRBV6-1 | . | TRBJ2-3 | TRBD2
TGTGCCAGCAGCTTGGAATCCCCGGGTCCGGCTTTCTTT | CASSLESPGPAFF | TRBV11-3 | . | TRBJ1-1 | .
TGTGCCAGTACCTCGACGACAGGTTCGAATCAGCCCCAGCATTTT | CASTSTTGSNQPQHF | TRBV19 | . | TRBJ1-5 | .
TGCGCCAGCAGCTTGGACAGACTATTGTACGAGCAGTACTTC | CASSLDRLLYEQYF | TRBV5-1 | . | TRBJ2-7 | .
TGTGCCAGCTCACCGGGACAGGACAACGTCCTGACTTTC | CASSPGQDNVLTF | TRBV18 | . | TRBJ2-6 | TRBD1
TGTGCCAGCAGTGGCGGTCCTCAAAATGGCTACACCTTC | CASSGGPQNGYTF | TRBV6-6 | once | TRBJ1-2 | .
TGTGCCAGCAGACCGGGACAGTCCTACGAGCAGTACTTC | CASRPGQSYEQYF | TRBV28 | . | TRBJ2-7 | TRBD1
TGTGCCAGCAAGACGGACAGCCTCTCCTACGAGCAGTACTTC | CASKTDSLSYEQYF | TRBV7-2 | once | TRBJ2-7 | .
TGTGCCAGTAGTATTCGGACCGGGGAGCTGTTTTTT | CASSIRTGELFF | TRBV19 | . | TRBJ2-2 | .
TGTGCCAGCAGTTTACCCGGGACAGGGGGTTTCAACTATGGCTACACCTTC | CASSLPGTGGFNYGYTF | TRBV28 | . | TRBJ1-2 | TRBD1
TGCGCCAGCAGCCAAGCAGCGGGGGGAGGCGAGCAGTACTTC | CASSQAAGGGEQYF | TRBV4-3 | . | TRBJ2-7 | TRBD2
TGCAGCGTTGAATCAGGGGGTGAGACCCAGTACTTC | CSVESGGETQYF | TRBV29-1 | . | TRBJ2-5 | TRBD1
TGTGCCAGTACCAGATACAATGAGCAGTTCTTC | CASTRYNEQFF | TRBV19 | once | TRBJ2-1 | .
TGTGCCAGCAGCCTACCCAGACTAGGGATCTTCACAGATACGCAGTATTTT | CASSLPRLGIFTDTQYF | TRBV5-6 | . | TRBJ2-3 | .
TGTGCCAGCAGTTTATATAGGGGAATTAACATTCAGTACTTC | CASSLYRGINIQYF | TRBV28 | . | TRBJ2-4 | .
TGTGCCAGCAGTGTACAGGGTTCCTATAATTCACCCCTCCACTTT | CASSVQGSYNSPLHF | TRBV2 | . | TRBJ1-6 | .
TGTGCCATGGGGACAAGTTTAAGGGAGCAGTACTTC | CAMGTSLREQYF | TRBV10-3 | . | TRBJ2-7 | .
TGTGCCAGCAGCCCGAGGGGGGGTTCCTACGAGCAGTACTTC | CASSPRGGSYEQYF | TRBV11-2 | . | TRBJ2-7 | .
TGCGCCAGCAGCCCCATCATCCGGGACATCCGGTACTATGGCTACACCTTC | CASSPIIRDIRYYGYTF | TRBV4-1 | once | TRBJ1-2 | .
TGTGCCAGTAGTGTACAGGGGGGGGCGAGAGGTGAGCAGTTCTTC | CASSVQGGARGEQFF | TRBV19 | few | TRBJ2-1 | .
TGTGCCAGCAGCATCTCCGCAGGGGGACTTTACTTCAGAACGTCCTACGAGCAGTACTTC | CASSISAGGLYFRTSYEQYF | TRBV28 | . | TRBJ2-7 | .
TGTGCCAGCAGCTCTTACTTGGGACAGGGGGTACAGCCCCAGCATTTT | CASSSYLGQGVQPQHF | TRBV5-6 | few | TRBJ1-5 | TRBD1
TGTGCCAGCAGCGAAGGGACAGGGGGGTCGAACACTGAAGCTTTCTTT | CASSEGTGGSNTEAFF | TRBV4-2 | . | TRBJ1-1 | TRBD1
TGCGCCAGCAGCTTGGAACCAGGGATTTCCGATGAGCAGTTCTTC | CASSLEPGISDEQFF | TRBV5-1 | . | TRBJ2-1 | .
TGTGCCAGTAGTATATCGACAGGGGTTGGGGGTGAAAAACTGTTTTTT | CASSISTGVGGEKLFF | TRBV19 | few | TRBJ1-4 | TRBD1
TGTGGCAAAACGATAACACAAAGTCGGGCCAACGTCCTGACTTTC | CGKTITQSRANVLTF | TRBV8-2 | . | TRBJ2-6 | .
TGTGCCAGCAGCTTAGCATGGGGAGATTATAGCAATCAGCCCCAGCATTTT | CASSLAWGDYSNQPQHF | TRBV7-8 | . | TRBJ1-5 | .
TGTGCTAGTGGTTTGGTTACAGGGCCGGGTCATGGCTACACCTTC | CASGLVTGPGHGYTF | TRBV12-5 | . | TRBJ1-2 | .